This entry features one T cell receptor beta chain sequence. Authors' analysis steps: How many nucleated cells were present was estimated from reference gene primer amplification. Assay used: immunoSEQ multiplex PCR; TCRdb lists only in-frame clones, some missing. V and J calls plus clone size are reproduced from that table; the DNA served to infer D and trimming. In the table there are 200,000 to 250,000 clones, 92% of which are singletons. Germline values: CDR1 MDHEN, CDR2 SYDVKM. Trimming cost V 6 bases and J 5 bases, with 22 bases left between them. The CDR3 loop spans 16 amino acids. A Seattle source enrolled patients during active infection and followed them longitudinally. The data are from a study of blood T cell repertoires in COVID-19. Study-wide background: The United States, Italy and Spain provided the acute and convalescent COVID-19 samples. Sources were T cells, B-cell-depleted T cells, or PBMCs; the material itself was cDNA or gDNA.

The sequence came from a man in his thirties or forties with COVID-19, enrolled during active disease. The sequencing input was peripheral blood. The V call is TRBV28, the J call TRBJ1-2, with D possibly being TRBD1 (6 bases). The CDR3 region is CASSIQGISPHYGYTF. CDR3 DNA: TGTGCCAGCAGCATACAGGGAATCTCCCCCCATTATGGCTACACCTTC.